The T cell receptor beta chain under discussion was sequenced for a study of cytomegalovirus exposure and HLA in healthy donors. 13 Jbeta primers and 60 Vbeta primers were used for the PCR. Clones were read by immunoSEQ multiplex PCR, and TCRdb kept only the in-frame ones, dropping some. The table has over 150,000 clones, roughly four fifths seen once. This CDR3 has 12 residues. From germline, CDR1 is GTSNPN and CDR2 SVGIG (reference sequence). The V gene lost 8 bases and the J gene lost 5 bases, with 15 bases spanning the gap. This clone was found a few times. This chain connects TRBV30 to TRBJ2-5; D ambiguous. Specimen: PBMCs. The TCR was taken from a man between 60 and 75 years old in good health and CMV-seronegative. DNA for the CDR3: TGTGCCGGTTTTAAGGTCGGGGAGACCCAGTACTTC. This sequence encodes CAGFKVGETQYF. Using reference TRBV30 and TRBJ2-5 for the parts outside the CDR3, the full variable domain is SQTIHQWPATLVQPVGSPLSLECTVEGTSNPNLYWYRQAAGRGLQLLFYSVGIGQISSEVPQNLSASRPQDRQFILSSKKLLLSDSGFYLCAGFKVGETQYFGPGTRLLVL.